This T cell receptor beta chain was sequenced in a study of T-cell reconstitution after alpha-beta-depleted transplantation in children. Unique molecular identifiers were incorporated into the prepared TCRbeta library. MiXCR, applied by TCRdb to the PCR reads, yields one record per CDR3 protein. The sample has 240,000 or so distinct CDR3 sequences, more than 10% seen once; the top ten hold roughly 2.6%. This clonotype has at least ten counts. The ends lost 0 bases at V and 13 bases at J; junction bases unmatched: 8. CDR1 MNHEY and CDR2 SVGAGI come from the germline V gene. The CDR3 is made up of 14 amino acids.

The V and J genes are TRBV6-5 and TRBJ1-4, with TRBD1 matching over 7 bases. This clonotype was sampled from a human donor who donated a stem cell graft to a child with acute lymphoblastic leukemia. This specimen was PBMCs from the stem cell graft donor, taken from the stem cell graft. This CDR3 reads CASSYSYRGGGLFF. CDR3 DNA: TGTGCCAGCAGTTACTCCTACAGGGGCGGGGGACTGTTTTTT.